This T cell receptor (beta chain) was observed in a study of shared clonotypes between healthy human individuals. The CDR3 totals 15 residues. The V gene end was trimmed by 4 bases and the J gene end by 3 bases; junction bases not matched to a gene: 7. From germline, CDR1 is SGHAT and CDR2 FQNNGV. The repertoire was sequenced with immunoSEQ multiplex PCR; TCRdb's copy has only in-frame clones and lacks some. The sample shows 2 million to 2.5 million clones, approximately 94% of them seen only once. This sequence was found in a man aged 18 to 35 in good health. The material sequenced was naive CD4+ T cells sorted from blood. Indicated subset: CD45RA+ positively selected. The chain combines TRBV11-2 with TRBJ2-7; 9 bases line up with TRBD2. The CDR3 DNA reads as TGTGCCAGCAGCTCTCTAGCGGGAAGTAGCTACGAGCAGTACTTC. It codes for CASSSLAGSSYEQYF.